This T cell receptor (beta chain) came from a study of blood T cell repertoires in COVID-19 (dated by TCRdb to 2020 to 2022). About the study as a whole: Collaborator samples came from the United States, Italy and Spain and covered acute and convalescent phases of COVID-19. A freely available public database, intended as a resource for researchers studying the immune response to SARS-CoV-2, is where the repertoires were released. Where available, HLA class I and class II types were obtained from metadata supplied by the sample provider rather than from assay-based typing. The prospective study material was composed of cDNA or gDNA derived from T cells, B-cell-depleted T cells, or PBMCs. The sample metadata nearly always contained a de-identified subject ID, COVID-19 status, age in years and sex. The samples were drawn from the first 160 participants of the ongoing ImmuneRACE study and from more than 1,000 subjects provided by 6 global collaborators. Subjects who had been exposed to COVID-19, were actively infected with it, or had recovered from it provided the deeply sampled blood TCRbeta repertoires that made up the dataset. Results the study describes overall, beyond this receptor: Clinical and demographic metadata were provided uncurated, with the amount varying by source and participant.

In Seattle, one collaborating source enrolled patients while the infection was active and tracked those patients longitudinally over the course of disease. Whole blood was collected in K2EDTA tubes by collaborating institutions according to the institutions' own protocols. Collaborator samples were shipped for TCRbeta analysis as frozen whole blood, isolated PBMCs, or DNA extracted from either sample type. TCRbeta CDR3 regions were amplified from genomic DNA by means of the immunoSEQ Assay, a bias-controlled multiplex PCR. Per the authors' processing: Nucleated cell counts per sample were estimated from amplification of reference gene primers within the assay. Sequence reads were collapsed and filtered to measure the absolute abundance of every unique TCRbeta CDR3 rearrangement. Productive Simpson clonality was computed per sample as the square root of Simpson's diversity index over productive rearrangements. This immuneACCESS table, as held by TCRdb, lists in-frame sequences with V and J called but not all clones. Of the missing ones, under half trace to an unresolved V gene in checked studies; the others have no known cause. D and trimming come from the DNA, and the V and J calls and clone size come from that table. The sample table contains about 360,000 clones; only one count was recorded for approximately 86% of them. The ten largest make up 7.1% of the sample.

Between the V and J ends, shortened by 0 bases and 14 bases respectively, the junction contains 11 bases. The cysteine opens and the phenylalanine closes a CDR3 of 13 amino acids. Only the CDR3 DNA stays, 39 bases, in frame from base 1. From the germline V gene, CDR1 is MNHEY and CDR2 is SVGAGI. Comments on this clone: Its antigen is currently not known. No much larger clonotype is one base removed from it; base qualities were not supplied.

Sample: peripheral blood. The receptor comes from a woman between 55 and 75 years old with COVID-19, enrolled during active disease. This chain is built from TRBV6-5 and TRBJ1-6; TRBD1 is perhaps the D gene, given 5 matching bases. This receptor carries the CDR3 CASSYSIPGTLHF. The bases read TGTGCCAGCAGTTACTCGATTCCAGGGACCCTCCACTTT.